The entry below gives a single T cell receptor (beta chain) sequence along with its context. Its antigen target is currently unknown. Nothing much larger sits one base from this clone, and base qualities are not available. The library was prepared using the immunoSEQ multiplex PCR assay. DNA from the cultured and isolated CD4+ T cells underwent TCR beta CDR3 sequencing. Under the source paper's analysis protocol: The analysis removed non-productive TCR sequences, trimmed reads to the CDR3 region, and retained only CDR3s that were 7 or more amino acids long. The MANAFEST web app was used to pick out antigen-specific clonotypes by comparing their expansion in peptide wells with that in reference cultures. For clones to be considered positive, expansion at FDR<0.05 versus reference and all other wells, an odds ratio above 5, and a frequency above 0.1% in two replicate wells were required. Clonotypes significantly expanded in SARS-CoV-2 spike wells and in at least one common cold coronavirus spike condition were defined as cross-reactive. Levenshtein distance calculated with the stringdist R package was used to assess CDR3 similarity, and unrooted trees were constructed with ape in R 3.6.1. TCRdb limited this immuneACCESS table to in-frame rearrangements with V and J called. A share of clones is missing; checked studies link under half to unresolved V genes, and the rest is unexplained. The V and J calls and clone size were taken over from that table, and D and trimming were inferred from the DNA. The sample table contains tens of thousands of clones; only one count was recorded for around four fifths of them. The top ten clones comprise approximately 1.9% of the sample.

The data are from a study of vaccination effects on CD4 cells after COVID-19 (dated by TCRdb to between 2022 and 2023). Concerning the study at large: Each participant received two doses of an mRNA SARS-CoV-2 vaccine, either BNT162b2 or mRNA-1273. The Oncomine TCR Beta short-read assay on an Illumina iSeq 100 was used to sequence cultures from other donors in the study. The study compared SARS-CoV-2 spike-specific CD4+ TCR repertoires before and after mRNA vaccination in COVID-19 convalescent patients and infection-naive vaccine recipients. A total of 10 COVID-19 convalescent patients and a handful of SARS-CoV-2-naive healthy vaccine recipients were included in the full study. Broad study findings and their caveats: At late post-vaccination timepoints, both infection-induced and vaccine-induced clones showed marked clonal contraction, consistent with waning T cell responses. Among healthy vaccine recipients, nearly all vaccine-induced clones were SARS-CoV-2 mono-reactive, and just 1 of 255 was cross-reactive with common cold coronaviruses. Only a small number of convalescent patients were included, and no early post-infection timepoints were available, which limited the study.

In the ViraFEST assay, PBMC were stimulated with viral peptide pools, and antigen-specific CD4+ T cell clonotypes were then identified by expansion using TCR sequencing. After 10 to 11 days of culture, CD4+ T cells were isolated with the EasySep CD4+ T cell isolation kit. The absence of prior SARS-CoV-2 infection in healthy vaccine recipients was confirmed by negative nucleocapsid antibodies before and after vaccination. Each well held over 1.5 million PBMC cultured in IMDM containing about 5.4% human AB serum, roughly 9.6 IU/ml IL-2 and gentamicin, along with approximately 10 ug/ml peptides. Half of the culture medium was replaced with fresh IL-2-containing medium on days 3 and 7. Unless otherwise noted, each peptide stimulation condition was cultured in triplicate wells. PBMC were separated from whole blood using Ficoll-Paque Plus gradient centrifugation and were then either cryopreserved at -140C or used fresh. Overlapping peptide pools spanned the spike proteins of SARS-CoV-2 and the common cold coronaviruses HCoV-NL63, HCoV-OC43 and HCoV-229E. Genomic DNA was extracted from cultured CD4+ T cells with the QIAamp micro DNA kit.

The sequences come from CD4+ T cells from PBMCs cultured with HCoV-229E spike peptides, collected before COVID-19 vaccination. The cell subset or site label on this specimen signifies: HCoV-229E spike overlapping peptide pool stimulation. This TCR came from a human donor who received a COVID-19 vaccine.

The CDR3 reads as follows: CASRGGKGVNTQYF. The DNA is as follows: TGTGCCAGTAGGGGGGGGAAGGGTGTTAATACGCAGTATTTT. The chain is encoded by TRBV19 joined to TRBJ2-3; 7 bases in between match TRBD2. The CDR1 and CDR2 encoded by the germline V gene (reference sequence) are LNHDA and SQIVND. The germline V and J ends show losses of 6 bases and 7 bases respectively, and no gene match explains 10 bases of the junction. The cysteine opens and the phenylalanine closes a CDR3 of 14 amino acids. Only the CDR3 region is kept as DNA, spanning 42 bases read in frame from base 1.